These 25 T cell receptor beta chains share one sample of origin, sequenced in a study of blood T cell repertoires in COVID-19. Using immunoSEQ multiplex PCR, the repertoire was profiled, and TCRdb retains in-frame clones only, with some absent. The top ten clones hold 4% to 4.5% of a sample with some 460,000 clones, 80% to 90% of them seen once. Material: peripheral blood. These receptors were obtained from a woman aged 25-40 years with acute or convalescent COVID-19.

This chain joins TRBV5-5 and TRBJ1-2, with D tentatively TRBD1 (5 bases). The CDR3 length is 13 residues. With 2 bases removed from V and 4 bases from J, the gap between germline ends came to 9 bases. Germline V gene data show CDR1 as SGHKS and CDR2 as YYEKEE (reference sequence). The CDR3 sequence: CASSFDSSYGYTF. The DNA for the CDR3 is TGTGCCAGCAGCTTCGACAGCTCCTATGGCTACACCTTC.

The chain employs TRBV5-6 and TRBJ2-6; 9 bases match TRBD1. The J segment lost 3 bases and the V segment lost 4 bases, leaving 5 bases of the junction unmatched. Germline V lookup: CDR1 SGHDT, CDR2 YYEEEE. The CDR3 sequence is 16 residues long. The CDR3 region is CASSPGTGFGANVLTF. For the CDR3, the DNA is TGTGCCAGCAGCCCCGGGACAGGGTTTGGGGCCAACGTCCTGACTTTC.

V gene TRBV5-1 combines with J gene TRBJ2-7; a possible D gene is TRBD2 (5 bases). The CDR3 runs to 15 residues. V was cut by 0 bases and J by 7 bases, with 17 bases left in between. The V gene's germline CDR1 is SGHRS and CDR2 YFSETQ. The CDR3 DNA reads TGCGCCAGCAGCTTGGACGTCAGTCTAGGAGGAGAGCAGTACTTC. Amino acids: CASSLDVSLGGEQYF. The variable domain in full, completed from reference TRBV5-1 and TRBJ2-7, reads KAGVTQTPRYLIKTRGQQVTLSCSPISGHRSVSWYQQTPGQGLQFLFEYFSETQRNKGNFPGRFSGRQFSNSRSEMNVSTLELGDSALYLCASSLDVSLGGEQYFGPGTRLTVT.

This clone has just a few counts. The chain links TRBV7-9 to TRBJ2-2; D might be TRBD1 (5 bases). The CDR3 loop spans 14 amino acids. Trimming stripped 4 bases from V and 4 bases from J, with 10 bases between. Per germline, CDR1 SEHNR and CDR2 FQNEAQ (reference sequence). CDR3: CASSSDTVTGELFF. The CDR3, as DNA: TGTGCCAGCAGCTCGGACACGGTCACCGGGGAGCTGTTTTTT. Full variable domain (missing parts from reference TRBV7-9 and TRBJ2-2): DTGVSQNPRHKITKRGQNVTFRCDPISEHNRLYWYRQTLGQGPEFLTYFQNEAQLEKSRLLSDRFSAERPKGSFSTLEIQRTEQGDSAMYLCASSSDTVTGELFFGEGSRLTVL.

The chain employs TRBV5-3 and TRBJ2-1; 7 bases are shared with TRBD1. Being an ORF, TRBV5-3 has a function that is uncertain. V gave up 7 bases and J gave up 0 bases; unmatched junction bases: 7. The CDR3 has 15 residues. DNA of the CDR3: TGTGCCAGACAGAGACAGGGCAGCTCCTACAATGAGCAGTTCTTC. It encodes CARQRQGSSYNEQFF.

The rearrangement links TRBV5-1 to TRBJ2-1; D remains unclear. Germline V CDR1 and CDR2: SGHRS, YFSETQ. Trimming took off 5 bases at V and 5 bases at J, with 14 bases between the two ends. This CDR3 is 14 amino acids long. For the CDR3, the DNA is TGCGCCAGCAGTAGGTGGGCAGATAACAATGAGCAGTTCTTC. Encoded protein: CASSRWADNNEQFF. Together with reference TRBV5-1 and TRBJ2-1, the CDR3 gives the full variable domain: KAGVTQTPRYLIKTRGQQVTLSCSPISGHRSVSWYQQTPGQGLQFLFEYFSETQRNKGNFPGRFSGRQFSNSRSEMNVSTLELGDSALYLCASSRWADNNEQFFGPGTRLTVL.

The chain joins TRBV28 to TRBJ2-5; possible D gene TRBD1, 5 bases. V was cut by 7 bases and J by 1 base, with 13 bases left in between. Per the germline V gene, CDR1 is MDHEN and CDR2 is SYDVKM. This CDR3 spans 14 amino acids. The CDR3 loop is CASKGPMFQETQYF. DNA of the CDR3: TGTGCCAGCAAGGGGCCGATGTTCCAAGAGACCCAGTACTTC.

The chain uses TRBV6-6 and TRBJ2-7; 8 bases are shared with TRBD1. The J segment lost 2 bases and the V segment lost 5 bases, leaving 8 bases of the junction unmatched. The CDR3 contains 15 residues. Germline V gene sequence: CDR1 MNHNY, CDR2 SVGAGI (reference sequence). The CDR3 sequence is CASSVDREVAYEQYF. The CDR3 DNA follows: TGTGCCAGCAGTGTGGACAGGGAAGTCGCCTACGAGCAGTACTTC.

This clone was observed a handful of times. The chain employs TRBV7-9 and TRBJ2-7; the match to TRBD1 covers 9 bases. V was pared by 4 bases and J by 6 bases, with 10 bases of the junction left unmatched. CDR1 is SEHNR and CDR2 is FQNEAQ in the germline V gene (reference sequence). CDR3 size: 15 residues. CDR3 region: CASSSFHRGRSEQYF. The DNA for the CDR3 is TGTGCCAGCAGCTCCTTCCACAGGGGGCGAAGCGAGCAGTACTTC.

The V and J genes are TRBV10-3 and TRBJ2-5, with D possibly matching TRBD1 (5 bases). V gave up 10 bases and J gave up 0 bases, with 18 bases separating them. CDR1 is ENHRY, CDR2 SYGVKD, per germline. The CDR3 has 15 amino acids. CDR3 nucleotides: TGTGCCACCCGCCCACCCGACAGATACCAAGAGACCCAGTACTTC. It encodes CATRPPDRYQETQYF.

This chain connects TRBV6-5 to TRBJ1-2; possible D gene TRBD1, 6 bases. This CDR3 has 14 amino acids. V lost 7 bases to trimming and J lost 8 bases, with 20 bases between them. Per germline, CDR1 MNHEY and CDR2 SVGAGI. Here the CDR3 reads CASIGRGGALGYTF. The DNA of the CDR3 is TGTGCCAGCATCGGGAGGGGGGGCGCATTGGGCTACACCTTC.

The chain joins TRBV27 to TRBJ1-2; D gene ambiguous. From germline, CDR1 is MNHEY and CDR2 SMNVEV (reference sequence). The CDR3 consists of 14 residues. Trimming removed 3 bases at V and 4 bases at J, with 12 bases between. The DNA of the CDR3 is TGTGCCAGCAGTTTTGGCGGCGGCCTCTATGGCTACACCTTC. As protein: CASSFGGGLYGYTF.

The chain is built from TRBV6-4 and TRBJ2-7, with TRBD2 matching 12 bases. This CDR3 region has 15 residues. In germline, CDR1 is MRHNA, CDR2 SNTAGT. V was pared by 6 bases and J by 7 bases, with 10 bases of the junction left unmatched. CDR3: CASRETSGGPYEQYF. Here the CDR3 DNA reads TGTGCCAGCAGAGAAACTAGCGGGGGGCCGTATGAGCAGTACTTC.

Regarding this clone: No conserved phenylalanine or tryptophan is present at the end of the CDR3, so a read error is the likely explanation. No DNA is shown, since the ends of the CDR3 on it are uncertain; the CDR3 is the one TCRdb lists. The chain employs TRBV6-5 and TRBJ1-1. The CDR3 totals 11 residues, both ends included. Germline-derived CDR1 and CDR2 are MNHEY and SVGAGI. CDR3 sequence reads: CASSRVEGMTM.

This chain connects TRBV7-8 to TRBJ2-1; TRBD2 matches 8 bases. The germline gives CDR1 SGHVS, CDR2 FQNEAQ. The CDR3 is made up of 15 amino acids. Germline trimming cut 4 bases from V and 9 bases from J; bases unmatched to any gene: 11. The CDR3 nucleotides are TGTGCCAGCAGCTCAAGCGGGGGCCTACTCATTGAGCAGTTCTTC. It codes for CASSSSGGLLIEQFF.

The CDR3 spells CASSESAGKGLAGASSTDTQYF. The DNA for the CDR3 is TGCGCCAGCAGTGAGTCTGCGGGGAAGGGACTAGCGGGGGCCTCTAGCACAGATACGCAGTATTTT. The chain carries TRBV10-1 and TRBJ2-3; 14 nucleotides line up with TRBD2. From germline, CDR1 is WNHNN and CDR2 SYGVQD (reference sequence). This CDR3 is built from 22 residues. J gave up 0 bases and V 0 bases, and 14 bases lay outside the gene matches.

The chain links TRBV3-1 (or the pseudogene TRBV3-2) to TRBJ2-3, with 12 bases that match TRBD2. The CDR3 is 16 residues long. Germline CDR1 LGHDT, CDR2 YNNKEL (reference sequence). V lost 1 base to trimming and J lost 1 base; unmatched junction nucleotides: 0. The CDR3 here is CASSQGLAGGTDTQYF. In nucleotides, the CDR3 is TGTGCCAGCAGCCAAGGACTAGCGGGGGGCACAGATACGCAGTATTTT.

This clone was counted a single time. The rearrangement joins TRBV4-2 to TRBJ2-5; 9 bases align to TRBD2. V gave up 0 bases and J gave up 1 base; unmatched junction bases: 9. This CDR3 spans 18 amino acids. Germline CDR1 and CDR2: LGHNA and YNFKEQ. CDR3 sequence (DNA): TGTGCCAGCAGCCAAGAACCTAGCGGGGTACCCGCCCAAGAGACCCAGTACTTC. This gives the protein CASSQEPSGVPAQETQYF.

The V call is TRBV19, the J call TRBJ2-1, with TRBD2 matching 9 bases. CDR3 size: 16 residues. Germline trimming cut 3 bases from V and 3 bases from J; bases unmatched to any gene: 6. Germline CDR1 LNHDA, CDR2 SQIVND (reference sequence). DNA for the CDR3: TGTGCCAGTAGTATTTCAGGCGGGGGGGTCTACAATGAGCAGTTCTTC. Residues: CASSISGGGVYNEQFF.

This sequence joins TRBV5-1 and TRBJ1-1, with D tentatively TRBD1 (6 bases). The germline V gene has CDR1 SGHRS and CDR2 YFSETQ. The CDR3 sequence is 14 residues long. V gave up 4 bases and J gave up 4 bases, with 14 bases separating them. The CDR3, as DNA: TGCGCCAGCAGCGTATACGGGACAAGCACTGAAGCTTTCTTT. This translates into CASSVYGTSTEAFF.

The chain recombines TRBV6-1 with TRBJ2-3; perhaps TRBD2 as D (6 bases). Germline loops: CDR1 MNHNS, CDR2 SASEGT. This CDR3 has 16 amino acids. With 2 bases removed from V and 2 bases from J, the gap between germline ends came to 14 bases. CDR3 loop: CASSEPYGGYTDTQYF. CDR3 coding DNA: TGTGCCAGCAGTGAACCCTACGGGGGTTACACAGATACGCAGTATTTT.

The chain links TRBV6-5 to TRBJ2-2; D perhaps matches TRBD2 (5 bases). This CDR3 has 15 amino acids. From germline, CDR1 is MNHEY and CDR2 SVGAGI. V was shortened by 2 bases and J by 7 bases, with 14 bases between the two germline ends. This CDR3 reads CASSYDQTRGGELFF. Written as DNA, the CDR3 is TGTGCCAGCAGTTACGATCAAACCCGGGGCGGGGAGCTGTTTTTT.

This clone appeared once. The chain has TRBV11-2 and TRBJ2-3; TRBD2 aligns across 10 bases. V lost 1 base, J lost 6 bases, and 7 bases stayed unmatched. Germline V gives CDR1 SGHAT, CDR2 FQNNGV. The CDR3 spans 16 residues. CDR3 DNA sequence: TGTGCCAGCAGCTTAGGAGGTAGCGGGGGGAGGGATACGCAGTATTTT. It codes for CASSLGGSGGRDTQYF. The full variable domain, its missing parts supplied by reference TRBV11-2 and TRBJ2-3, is EAGVAQSPRYKIIEKRQSVAFWCNPISGHATLYWYQQILGQGPKLLIQFQNNGVVDDSQLPKDRFSAERLKGVDSTLKIQPAKLEDSAVYLCASSLGGSGGRDTQYFGPGTRLTVL.

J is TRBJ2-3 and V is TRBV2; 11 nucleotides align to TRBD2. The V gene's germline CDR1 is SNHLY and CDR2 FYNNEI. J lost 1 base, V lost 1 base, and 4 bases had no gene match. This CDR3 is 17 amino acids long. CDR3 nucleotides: TGTGCCAGCAGTGAAGAGACTAGCGGGGCGGGCACAGATACGCAGTATTTT. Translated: CASSEETSGAGTDTQYF. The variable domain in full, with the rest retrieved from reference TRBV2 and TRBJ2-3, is EPEVTQTPSHQVTQMGQEVILRCVPISNHLYFYWYRQILGQKVEFLVSFYNNEISEKSEIFDDQFSVERPDGSNFTLKIRSTKLEDSAMYFCASSEETSGAGTDTQYFGPGTRLTVL.

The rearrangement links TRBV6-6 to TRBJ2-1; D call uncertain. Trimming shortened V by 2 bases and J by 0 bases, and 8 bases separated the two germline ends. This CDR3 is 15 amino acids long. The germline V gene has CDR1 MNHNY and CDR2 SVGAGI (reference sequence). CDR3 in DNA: TGTGCCAGCAGTTACGGTCTAGGCTCCTACAATGAGCAGTTCTTC. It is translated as CASSYGLGSYNEQFF.